Listed below are T cell receptor beta chains from one sample, sequenced in a study of CD8 T cells in ankylosing spondylitis. MiXCR, applied by TCRdb to the 5' RACE reads, yields one record per CDR3 protein. Among around 130,000 distinct CDR3 sequences listed, approximately 9.7% were seen once. Material: blood, either unsorted or a sorted T cell fraction (not recorded which). The receptors originated from a male donor with ankylosing spondylitis or in good health (not recorded which). The CDR3 runs from the conserved cysteine through the conserved F or W. Each record gives: J gene, V gene, CDR3 protein.

j_call: TRBJ2-1
v_call: TRBV7-2
cdr3_aa: CASSLRDRNTNEQFF

j_call: TRBJ1-4
v_call: TRBV12-3/TRBV12-4
cdr3_aa: CASSPWTGNEKLFF

j_call: TRBJ1-2
v_call: TRBV4-3
cdr3_aa: CASSQDRQSYGYTF

j_call: TRBJ2-1
v_call: TRBV9
cdr3_aa: CASSPGTGYNEQFF

j_call: TRBJ2-3
v_call: TRBV12-3/TRBV12-4
cdr3_aa: CASSHQAGLRTDTQYF

j_call: TRBJ2-3
v_call: TRBV2
cdr3_aa: CASLRTSSTDTQYF

j_call: TRBJ2-7
v_call: TRBV6-1
cdr3_aa: CASSDWKSYEQYF

j_call: TRBJ1-4
v_call: TRBV7-2
cdr3_aa: CASSLAFGSGAEKLFF

j_call: TRBJ2-7
v_call: TRBV29-1
cdr3_aa: CSVPEGYEQYF

j_call: TRBJ2-1
v_call: TRBV7-2
cdr3_aa: CASSLSPSLNEQFF

j_call: TRBJ2-7
v_call: TRBV5-1
cdr3_aa: CASSLARGPRNEQYF